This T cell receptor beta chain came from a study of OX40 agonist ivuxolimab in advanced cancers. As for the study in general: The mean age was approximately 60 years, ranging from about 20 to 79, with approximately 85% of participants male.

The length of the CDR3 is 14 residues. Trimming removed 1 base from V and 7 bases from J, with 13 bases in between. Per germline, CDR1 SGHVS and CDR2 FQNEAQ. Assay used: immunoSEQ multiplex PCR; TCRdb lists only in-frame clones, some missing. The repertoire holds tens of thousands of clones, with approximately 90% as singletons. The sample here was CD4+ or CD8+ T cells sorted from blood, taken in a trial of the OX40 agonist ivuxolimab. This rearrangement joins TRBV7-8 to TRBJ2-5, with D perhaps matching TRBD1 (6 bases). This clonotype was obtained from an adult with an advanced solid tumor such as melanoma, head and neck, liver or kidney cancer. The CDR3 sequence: CASSLVSGRGTQYF. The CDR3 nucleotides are TGTGCCAGCAGCTTAGTCAGTGGCAGGGGGACCCAGTACTTC.